The present entry profiles one T cell receptor beta chain with its context. The read halts 3 residues ahead of the CDR3 end, with the missing end drawn from the germline J gene. V lost 2 bases and J lost 5; bases outside the gene matches: 3. CDR1 and CDR2 from the germline V gene are MNHNS and SASEGT. The CDR3 is made up of 16 amino acids. The data belong to a study of T cells in women clearing cervical HPV infection. On the study more broadly: Blood came at first lesion visit for cases, post-clearance for controls.

TCR beta CDR3 amplified by multiplex PCR from approximately 1,200 ng genomic DNA. Only in-frame clones appear in the TCRdb table, and some are missing; sequencing was by immunoSEQ multiplex PCR. The table counts more than 20,000 clones; around 22% lies in the top ten. The sequenced sample consisted of blood buffy coat. The chain combines TRBV6-1 with TRBJ1-6, with TRBD1 matching over 10 bases. The origin of this receptor is a woman between 18 and 69 years old with a cervical HPV16 infection that either progressed to CIN3+ or cleared (not recorded which). The part of the CDR3 DNA that was read is TGTGCCAGCAGTGAACGTGGGACAGGGGATAATTCACCC. Protein sequence: CASSERGTGDNSP. The entire CDR3 protein is CASSERGTGDNSPLHF.